The 21 T cell receptor beta chains below all came from one sample that was sequenced in a study of early T cells in non-severe SARS-CoV-2 infection. MiXCR was run by TCRdb on the 5' RACE reads, yielding one entry per CDR3 protein. The table lists around 80,000 distinct CDR3 sequences, around 13% of them singletons. Sequences were obtained from whole blood. The receptors come from an adult who was a healthcare worker with PCR-confirmed SARS-CoV-2 infection or an uninfected control (not recorded which).

In this sample, this clonotype turned up a few times. The V call is TRBV6-5, the J call TRBJ2-1; tentatively, D is TRBD1 (7 bases). Germline assignment: CDR1 MNHEY and CDR2 SVGAGI. The V gene lost 7 bases and the J gene lost 7 bases, with 20 bases spanning the gap. The CDR3 extends over 15 amino acids. The CDR3 nucleotides read TGTGCCAGCATAGCGGCGAGACAGGGTTCAAATGAGCAGTTCTTC. This encodes CASIAARQGSNEQFF.

This clonotype came up many times. This chain joins TRBV6-4 and TRBJ2-1, with D perhaps matching TRBD1 or TRBD2 (7 bases each). The CDR3 runs 15 residues. Germline V lookup: CDR1 MRHNA, CDR2 SNTAGT. The V and J ends lost 0 bases and 9 bases respectively, with 15 bases between them. CDR3 DNA: TGTGCCAGCAGTGACTCCCGACAGGGCGGGGGTGAGCAGTTCTTC. Translated, it gives CASSDSRQGGGEQFF.

This clonotype has a handful of counts. The chain has TRBV3-1 and TRBJ1-5, with unresolved D. CDR1 and CDR2 (germline): LGHDT, YNNKEL (reference sequence). V was clipped by 2 bases and J by 4 bases, with 6 bases between them. The CDR3 length is 13 residues. This chain's CDR3 is CASSQQQNQPQHF. CDR3 coding DNA: TGTGCCAGCAGCCAACAACAGAATCAGCCCCAGCATTTT. Full variable domain (missing parts from reference TRBV3-1 and TRBJ1-5): DTAVSQTPKYLVTQMGNDKSIKCEQNLGHDTMYWYKQDSKKFLKIMFSYNNKELIINETVPNRFSPKSPDKAHLNLHINSLELGDSAVYFCASSQQQNQPQHFGDGTRLSIL.

This clonotype was observed a handful of times. This rearrangement joins TRBV2 to TRBJ2-7; D might be TRBD1 or TRBD2, each matching 5 bases. The CDR3 has 13 residues. Germline lookup yields CDR1 SNHLY and CDR2 FYNNEI. Trimming removed 8 bases from V and 2 bases from J, with 13 bases in between. The CDR3 DNA reads TGTGCCAGCGGAGCCGGGACCGCCTACGAGCAGTACTTC. Protein sequence: CASGAGTAYEQYF.

This clonotype has at least ten counts. This sequence joins TRBV7-9 and TRBJ1-4; D not certain. The CDR3 covers 14 residues. The V and J ends lost 3 bases and 4 bases respectively, with 9 bases between them. The germline gives CDR1 SEHNR, CDR2 FQNEAQ (reference sequence). The DNA for the CDR3 is TGTGCCAGCAGCTTGAGCGAGGTTAATGAAAAACTGTTTTTT. This encodes CASSLSEVNEKLFF.

The chain links TRBV20-1 to TRBJ1-2, with no clear D. Between the trimmed V and J ends, which lost 6 bases and 7 bases, there was a span of 18 bases. Germline V lookup: CDR1 DFQATT, CDR2 SNEGSKA (reference sequence). The CDR3 extends over 13 amino acids. The CDR3 region has the DNA TGCAGTGCCATTCTCGGGGTTAGCGGTGGCTACACCTTC. As protein: CSAILGVSGGYTF.

The chain uses TRBV30 and TRBJ1-3; D not resolved. Germline loops: CDR1 GTSNPN, CDR2 SVGIG (reference sequence). Trimming stripped 3 bases from V and 0 bases from J, with 6 bases between. CDR3 length equals 13 residues. The CDR3 DNA sequence: TGTGCCTGGAGGCTGTTCTCTGGAAACACCATATATTTT. It yields the protein CAWRLFSGNTIYF.

This clonotype was found many times. The V and J genes are TRBV9 and TRBJ2-1; D gene unclear. Germline CDR1 SGDLS, CDR2 YYNGEE. This CDR3 spans 12 amino acids. V was clipped by 4 bases and J by 10 bases, with 12 bases between them. CDR3 sequence reads: CASSPNLHEQFF. The CDR3 DNA is TGTGCCAGCAGCCCGAATCTACACGAGCAGTTCTTC.

This clonotype was seen ten or more times. J is TRBJ1-1 and V is TRBV5-5; D remains unclear. This CDR3 region has 13 residues. Germline CDR1 SGHKS, CDR2 YYEKEE (reference sequence). The germline V and J ends were trimmed by 4 bases and 5 bases, with 12 bases remaining between them. CDR3 in DNA: TGTGCCAGCAGCAAGGGAGGACGGACTGAAGCTTTCTTT. Translated, it gives CASSKGGRTEAFF.

This clonotype has just a few counts. The CDR3 DNA follows: TGTGCCAGCAGCTTGGCCCGTACAGGGAGCACAGATACGCAGTATTTT. Amino acid sequence: CASSLARTGSTDTQYF. The V and J genes are TRBV5-4 and TRBJ2-3; D might be TRBD1 (6 bases). The V gene's germline CDR1 is SGHNT and CDR2 YYREEE (reference sequence). This CDR3 is built from 16 residues. V gave up 0 bases and J gave up 0 bases, with 11 bases separating them.

The chain joins TRBV29-1 to TRBJ1-1; unclear D gene. The CDR3 runs 12 residues. Trimming took off 8 bases at V and 3 bases at J, with 13 bases between the two ends. CDR1 and CDR2 (germline): SQVTM, ANQGSEA. The CDR3 protein is CSHLVLDTEAFF. As DNA, the CDR3 is TGCAGCCACCTGGTTTTAGACACTGAAGCTTTCTTT.

The gene calls are TRBV5-1 and TRBJ1-3, with a possible D match to TRBD1 (6 bases). Germline V gene data show CDR1 as SGHRS and CDR2 as YFSETQ. The CDR3 is made up of 14 amino acids. Trimming removed 4 bases at V and 2 bases at J, with 10 bases between. The CDR3 reads CASSTQGTGNTIYF. The CDR3 coding sequence is TGCGCCAGCAGCACACAGGGAACTGGAAACACCATATATTTT.

This clonotype occurred many times. The chain uses TRBV20-1 and TRBJ2-7; D perhaps matches TRBD1 (7 bases). Germline assignment: CDR1 DFQATT and CDR2 SNEGSKA (reference sequence). This CDR3 contains 14 residues. In DNA form, the CDR3 reads TGCAGCGCCCCGGAGGGGGCCAGCTCCTACGAGCAGTACTTC. Translation gives CSAPEGASSYEQYF.

The chain has TRBV5-1 and TRBJ2-3, with 9 positions matching TRBD2. Germline trimming cut 2 bases from V and 2 bases from J; bases unmatched to any gene: 12. CDR3 length: 18 residues. Germline CDR1 and CDR2: SGHRS and YFSETQ. CDR3: CASSFPVLQRGDTDTQYF. Written as DNA, the CDR3 is TGCGCCAGCAGCTTCCCCGTTCTGCAGCGGGGGGACACAGATACGCAGTATTTT.

This clonotype was seen a handful of times. V gene TRBV4-1 combines with J gene TRBJ2-7; no firm D call. V lost 0 bases, J lost 1 base, and 10 bases lay in between. The CDR3 contains 15 residues. Germline assignment: CDR1 MGHRA and CDR2 YSYEKL. The CDR3 bases are TGCGCCAGCAGCCAAGATGGGTGGCGATCCTACGAGCAGTACTTC. Translating it yields CASSQDGWRSYEQYF.

This clonotype was picked up many times. The gene calls are TRBV28 and TRBJ2-3; D is perhaps TRBD1 (6 bases). The V gene lost 4 bases and the J gene lost 0 bases, with 11 bases spanning the gap. The germline CDR1 and CDR2 sequences are MDHEN and SYDVKM. The CDR3 loop spans 15 amino acids. As DNA, the CDR3 is TGTGCCAGCAGTTCCCCCAGGGGCAGCACAGATACGCAGTATTTT. As protein: CASSSPRGSTDTQYF.

The chain recombines TRBV7-2 with TRBJ1-2; 10 bases agree with TRBD1. Germline V gene lookup returns CDR1 SGHTA and CDR2 FQGNSA. The junction had 5 bases not matched to a gene; V was cut back by 6 bases and J by 4 bases. This CDR3 spans 14 amino acids. The CDR3 DNA follows: TGTGCCAGCAGACCCGGGACAGGGGTCTATGGCTACACCTTC. Translation gives CASRPGTGVYGYTF.

This clonotype occurred a few times. The chain employs TRBV20-1 and TRBJ1-5; 7 nucleotides line up with TRBD1. CDR1 and CDR2 from the germline V gene are DFQATT and SNEGSKA (reference sequence). This CDR3 is built from 15 residues. The V gene end was trimmed by 6 bases and the J gene end by 0 bases; junction bases not matched to a gene: 8. The CDR3 reads CSADRVGDSNQPQHF. The CDR3, as DNA: TGCAGTGCCGACAGGGTAGGGGATAGCAATCAGCCCCAGCATTTT.

This clonotype was detected only a few times. One end of the junction does not line up with germline, which may come from a read error. The chain links TRBV7-7 to TRBJ2-5, with D tentatively TRBD2 (5 bases). The germline V gene encodes CDR1 SSHAT and CDR2 FNYEAQ (reference sequence). The CDR3 has 12 amino acids. CDR3 protein: CASSLASQTQYF. The CDR3 region has the DNA TGTGCTAGCAGCTTAGCGTCCCAGACCCAGTACTTC.

This clonotype has ten or more counts. The chain carries TRBV6-6 and TRBJ1-5, with D unresolved. This CDR3 is built from 15 residues. Germline-derived CDR1 and CDR2 are MNHNY and SVGAGI (reference sequence). V lost 6 bases and J 2 bases, leaving 14 bases between the germline ends. This chain's CDR3 is CASSFQEEGNQPQHF. The CDR3 region has the DNA TGTGCCAGCAGCTTCCAGGAGGAAGGCAATCAGCCCCAGCATTTT.

This clonotype turned up a few times. This chain uses TRBV6-2 or TRBV6-3 with TRBJ1-2, with no clear D. Germline V lookup: CDR1 MNHEY, CDR2 SVGEGT. V gave up 5 bases and J gave up 3 bases, with 16 bases separating them. This CDR3 has 15 residues. CDR3 in DNA: TGTGCCAGCAGTCCCAGGCAGGCGAGGGACTATGGCTACACCTTC. Translating it yields CASSPRQARDYGYTF.